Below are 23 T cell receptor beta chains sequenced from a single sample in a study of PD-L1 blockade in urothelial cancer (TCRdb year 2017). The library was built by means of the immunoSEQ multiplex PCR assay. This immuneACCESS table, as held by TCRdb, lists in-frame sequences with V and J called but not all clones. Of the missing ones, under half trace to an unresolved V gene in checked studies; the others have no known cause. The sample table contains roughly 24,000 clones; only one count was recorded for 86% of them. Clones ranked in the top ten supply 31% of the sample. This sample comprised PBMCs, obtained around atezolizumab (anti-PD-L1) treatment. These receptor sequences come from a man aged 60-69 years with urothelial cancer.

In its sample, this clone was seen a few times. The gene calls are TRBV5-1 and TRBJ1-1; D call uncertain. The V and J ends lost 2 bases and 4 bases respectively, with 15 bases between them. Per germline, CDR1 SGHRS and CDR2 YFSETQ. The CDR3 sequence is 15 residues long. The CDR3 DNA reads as TGCGCCAGCAGCTTTGGGTTTCAGGCGAGCACTGAAGCTTTCTTT. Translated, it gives CASSFGFQASTEAFF.

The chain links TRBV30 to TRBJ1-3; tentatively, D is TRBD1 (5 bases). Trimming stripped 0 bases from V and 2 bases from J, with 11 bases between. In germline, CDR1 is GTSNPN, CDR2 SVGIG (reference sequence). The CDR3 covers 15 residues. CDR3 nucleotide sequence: TGTGCCTGGAGTGTCCGGGGACTCCCTGGAAACACCATATATTTT. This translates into CAWSVRGLPGNTIYF.

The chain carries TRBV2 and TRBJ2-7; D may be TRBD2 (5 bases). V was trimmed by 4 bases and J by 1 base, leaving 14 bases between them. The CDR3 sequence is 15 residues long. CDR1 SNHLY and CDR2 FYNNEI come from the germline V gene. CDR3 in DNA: TGTGCCAGCAGTGTCGAGGGAAAAGTATCCTACGAGCAGTACTTC. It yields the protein CASSVEGKVSYEQYF.

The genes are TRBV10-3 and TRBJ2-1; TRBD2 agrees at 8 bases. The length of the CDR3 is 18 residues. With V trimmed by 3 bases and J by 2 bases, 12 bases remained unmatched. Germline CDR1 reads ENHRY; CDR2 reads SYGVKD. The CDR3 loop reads CAISEPSGSITTYNEQFF. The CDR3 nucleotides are TGTGCCATCAGTGAACCCAGCGGGAGTATAACAACCTACAATGAGCAGTTCTTC.

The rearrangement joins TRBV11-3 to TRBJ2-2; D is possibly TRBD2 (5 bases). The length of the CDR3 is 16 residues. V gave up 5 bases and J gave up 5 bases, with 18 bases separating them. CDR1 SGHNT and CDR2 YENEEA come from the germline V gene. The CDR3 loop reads CASSLRAWGATGELFF. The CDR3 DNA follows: TGTGCCAGCAGCCTCCGTGCGTGGGGAGCAACCGGGGAGCTGTTTTTT.

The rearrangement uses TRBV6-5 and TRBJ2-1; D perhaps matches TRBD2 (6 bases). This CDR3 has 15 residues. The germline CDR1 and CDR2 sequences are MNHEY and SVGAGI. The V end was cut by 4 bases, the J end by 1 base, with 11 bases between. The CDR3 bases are TGTGCCAGCAGTTTAGGCCGGGGGTCCTACAATGAGCAGTTCTTC. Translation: CASSLGRGSYNEQFF.

The CDR3 DNA follows: TGTGCCAGCAGCGTAGCTCCAGCCGGGGATACGCAGTATTTT. Translating gives CASSVAPAGDTQYF. The rearrangement links TRBV9 to TRBJ2-3; D ambiguous. V was cut by 0 bases and J by 6 bases, with 11 bases left in between. Germline values: CDR1 SGDLS, CDR2 YYNGEE. CDR3 length equals 14 residues.

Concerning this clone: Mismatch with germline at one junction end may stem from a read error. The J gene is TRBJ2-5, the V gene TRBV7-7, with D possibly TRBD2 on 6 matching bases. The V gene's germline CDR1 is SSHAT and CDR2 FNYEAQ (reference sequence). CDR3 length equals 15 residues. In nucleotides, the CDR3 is TGTGCTAGCAGCCCCAGGACTAAAGCAACCGAGACCCAGTACTTC. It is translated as CASSPRTKATETQYF.

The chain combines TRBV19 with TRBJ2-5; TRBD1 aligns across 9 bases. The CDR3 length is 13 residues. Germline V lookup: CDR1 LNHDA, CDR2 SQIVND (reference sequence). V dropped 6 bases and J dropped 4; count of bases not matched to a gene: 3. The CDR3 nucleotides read TGTGCCAGTAGCCCGGACAGGGGAGAGACCCAGTACTTC. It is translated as CASSPDRGETQYF.

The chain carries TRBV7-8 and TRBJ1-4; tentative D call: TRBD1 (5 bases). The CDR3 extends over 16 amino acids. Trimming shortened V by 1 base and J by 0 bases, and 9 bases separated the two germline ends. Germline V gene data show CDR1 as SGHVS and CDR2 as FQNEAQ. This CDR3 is CASSLVTGPTNEKLFF. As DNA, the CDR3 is TGTGCCAGCAGCTTAGTCACAGGACCAACTAATGAAAAACTGTTTTTT.

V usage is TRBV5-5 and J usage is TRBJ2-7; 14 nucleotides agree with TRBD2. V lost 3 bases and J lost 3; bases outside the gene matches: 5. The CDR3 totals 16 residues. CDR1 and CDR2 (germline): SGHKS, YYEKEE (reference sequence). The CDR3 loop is CASSWGLAGDGYEQYF. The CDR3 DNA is TGTGCCAGCAGCTGGGGACTAGCGGGAGACGGCTACGAGCAGTACTTC.

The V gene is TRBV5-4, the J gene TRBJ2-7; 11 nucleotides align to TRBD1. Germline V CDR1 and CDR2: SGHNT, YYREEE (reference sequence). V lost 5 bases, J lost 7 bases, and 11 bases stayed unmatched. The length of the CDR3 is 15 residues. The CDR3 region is CASRRTGGNPREQYF. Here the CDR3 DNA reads TGTGCCAGCAGACGGACAGGGGGCAACCCTCGGGAGCAGTACTTC.

DNA for the CDR3: TGTGCCAGCAGCGTGGGGGGAGATTCACCCCTCCACTTT. Its protein product is CASSVGGDSPLHF. The rearrangement links TRBV9 to TRBJ1-6, with D perhaps matching TRBD1 (5 bases). The ends were cut back, 2 bases at V and 8 bases at J, with 8 bases in the middle. Germline CDR1 SGDLS, CDR2 YYNGEE. This CDR3 has 13 amino acids. Looking up the rest from reference TRBV9 and TRBJ1-6 gives the full variable domain: DSGVTQTPKHLITATGQRVTLRCSPRSGDLSVYWYQQSLDQGLQFLIQYYNGEERAKGNILERFSAQQFPDLHSELNLSSLELGDSALYFCASSVGGDSPLHFGNGTRLTVT.

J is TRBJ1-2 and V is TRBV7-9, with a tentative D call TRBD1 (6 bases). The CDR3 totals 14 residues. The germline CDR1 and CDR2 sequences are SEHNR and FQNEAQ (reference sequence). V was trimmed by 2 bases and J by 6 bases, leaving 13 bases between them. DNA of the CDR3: TGTGCCAGCAGCTTACGGACAGTCGGGGATGGCTACACCTTC. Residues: CASSLRTVGDGYTF.

CDR3 in DNA: TGTGCCAGTAGTAACCCCAGCGGGGCCTTGGCCGGGGAGCTGTTTTTT. It specifies CASSNPSGALAGELFF. The chain is built from TRBV19 and TRBJ2-2; 7 positions match TRBD2. The CDR3 contains 16 residues. With 4 bases clipped from V and 6 bases from J, the junction kept 11 bases outside the gene matches. Germline V gene lookup returns CDR1 LNHDA and CDR2 SQIVND (reference sequence).

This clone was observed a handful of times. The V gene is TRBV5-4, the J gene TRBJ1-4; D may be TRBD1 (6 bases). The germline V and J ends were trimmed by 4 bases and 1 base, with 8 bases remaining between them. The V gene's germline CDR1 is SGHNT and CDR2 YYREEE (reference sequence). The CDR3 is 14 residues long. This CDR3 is CASSQGGTNEKLFF. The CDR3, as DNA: TGTGCCAGCAGCCAAGGGGGAACTAATGAAAAACTGTTTTTT.

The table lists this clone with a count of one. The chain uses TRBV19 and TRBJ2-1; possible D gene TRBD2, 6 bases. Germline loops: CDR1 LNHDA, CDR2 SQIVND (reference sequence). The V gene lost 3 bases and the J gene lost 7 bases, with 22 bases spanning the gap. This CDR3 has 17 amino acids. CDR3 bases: TGTGCCAGTAGTATCCGTGGCGGGGCACGAAAGGCGAATGAGCAGTTCTTC. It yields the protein CASSIRGGARKANEQFF. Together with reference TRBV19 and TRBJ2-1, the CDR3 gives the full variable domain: DGGITQSPKYLFRKEGQNVTLSCEQNLNHDAMYWYRQDPGQGLRLIYYSQIVNDFQKGDIAEGYSVSREKKESFPLTVTSAQKNPTAFYLCASSIRGGARKANEQFFGPGTRLTVL.

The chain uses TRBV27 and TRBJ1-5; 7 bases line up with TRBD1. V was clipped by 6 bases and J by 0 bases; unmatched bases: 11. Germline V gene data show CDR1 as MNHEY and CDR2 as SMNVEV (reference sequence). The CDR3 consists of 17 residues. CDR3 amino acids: CASSQDRAPLSNQPQHF. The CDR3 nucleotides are TGTGCCAGCAGCCAAGACAGGGCTCCCCTTAGCAATCAGCCCCAGCATTTT.

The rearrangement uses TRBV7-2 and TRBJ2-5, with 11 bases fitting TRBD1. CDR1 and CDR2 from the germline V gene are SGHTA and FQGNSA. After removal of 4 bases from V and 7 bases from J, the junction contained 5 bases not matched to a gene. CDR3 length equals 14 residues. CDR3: CASSSPGTGGTQYF. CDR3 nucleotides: TGTGCCAGCAGCTCCCCCGGGACAGGGGGGACCCAGTACTTC.

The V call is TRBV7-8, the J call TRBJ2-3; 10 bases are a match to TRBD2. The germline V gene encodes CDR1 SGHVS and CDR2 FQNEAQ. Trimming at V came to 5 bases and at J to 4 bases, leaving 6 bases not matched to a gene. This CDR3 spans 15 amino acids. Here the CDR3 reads CASSVSGGAADTQYF. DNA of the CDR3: TGTGCCAGCAGCGTCAGCGGGGGGGCCGCAGATACGCAGTATTTT. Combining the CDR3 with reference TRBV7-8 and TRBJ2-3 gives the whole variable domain GAGVSQSPRYKVAKRGQDVALRCDPISGHVSLFWYQQALGQGPEFLTYFQNEAQLDKSGLPSDRFFAERPEGSVSTLKIQRTQQEDSAVYLCASSVSGGAADTQYFGPGTRLTVL.

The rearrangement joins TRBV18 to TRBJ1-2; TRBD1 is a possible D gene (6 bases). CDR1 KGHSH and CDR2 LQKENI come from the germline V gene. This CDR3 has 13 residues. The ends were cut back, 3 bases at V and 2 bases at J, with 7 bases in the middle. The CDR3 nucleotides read TGTGCCAGCTCACCTGACAGGAACTATGGCTACACCTTC. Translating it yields CASSPDRNYGYTF.

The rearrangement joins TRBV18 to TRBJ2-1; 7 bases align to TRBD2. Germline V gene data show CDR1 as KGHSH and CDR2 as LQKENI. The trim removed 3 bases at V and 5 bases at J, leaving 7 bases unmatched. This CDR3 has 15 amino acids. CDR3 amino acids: CASSPRASGHNEQFF. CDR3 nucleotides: TGTGCCAGCTCACCCCGGGCTAGCGGCCACAATGAGCAGTTCTTC.

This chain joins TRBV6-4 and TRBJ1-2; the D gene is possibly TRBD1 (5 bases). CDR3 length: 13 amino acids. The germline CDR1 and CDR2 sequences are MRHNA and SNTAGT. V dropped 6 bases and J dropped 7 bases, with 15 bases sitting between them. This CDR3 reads CASRIEGAGGYTF. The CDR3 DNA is TGTGCCAGCAGGATAGAAGGGGCCGGTGGCTACACCTTC.